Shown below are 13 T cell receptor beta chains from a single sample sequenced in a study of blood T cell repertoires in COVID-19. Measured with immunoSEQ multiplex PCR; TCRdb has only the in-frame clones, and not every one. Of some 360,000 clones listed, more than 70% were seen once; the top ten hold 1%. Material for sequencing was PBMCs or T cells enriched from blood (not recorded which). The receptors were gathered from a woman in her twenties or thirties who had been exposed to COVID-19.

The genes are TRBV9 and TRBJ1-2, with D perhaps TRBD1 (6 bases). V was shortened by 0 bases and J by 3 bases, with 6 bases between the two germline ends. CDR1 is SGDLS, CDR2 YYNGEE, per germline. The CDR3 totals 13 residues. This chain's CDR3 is CASSVGQDYGYTF. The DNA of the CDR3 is TGTGCCAGCAGCGTAGGACAGGACTATGGCTACACCTTC.

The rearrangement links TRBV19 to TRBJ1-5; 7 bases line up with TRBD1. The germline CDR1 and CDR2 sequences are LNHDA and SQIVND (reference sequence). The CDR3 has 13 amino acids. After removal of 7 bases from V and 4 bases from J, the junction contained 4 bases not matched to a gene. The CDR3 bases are TGTGCCAGTAATCTCAGGGGGAATCAGCCCCAGCATTTT. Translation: CASNLRGNQPQHF.

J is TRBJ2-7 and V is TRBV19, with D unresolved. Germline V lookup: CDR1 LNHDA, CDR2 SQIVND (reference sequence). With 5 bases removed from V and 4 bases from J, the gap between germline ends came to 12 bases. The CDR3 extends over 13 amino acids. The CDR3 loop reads CASSPPTAYEQYF. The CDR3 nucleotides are TGTGCCAGTAGTCCGCCAACTGCATACGAGCAGTACTTC.

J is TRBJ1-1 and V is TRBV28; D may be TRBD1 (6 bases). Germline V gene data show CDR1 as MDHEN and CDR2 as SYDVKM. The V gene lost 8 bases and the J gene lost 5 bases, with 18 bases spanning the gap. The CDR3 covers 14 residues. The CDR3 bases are TGTGCCAGCGCCCAATCCAGGGGATTTACTGAAGCTTTCTTT. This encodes CASAQSRGFTEAFF.

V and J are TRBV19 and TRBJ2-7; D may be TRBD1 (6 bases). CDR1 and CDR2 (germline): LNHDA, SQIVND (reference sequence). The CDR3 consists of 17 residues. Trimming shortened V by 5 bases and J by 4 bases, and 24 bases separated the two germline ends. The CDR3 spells CASSSLLLQGILYEQYF. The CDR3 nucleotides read TGTGCCAGTAGTTCCCTCCTTCTGCAGGGGATCCTTTACGAGCAGTACTTC.

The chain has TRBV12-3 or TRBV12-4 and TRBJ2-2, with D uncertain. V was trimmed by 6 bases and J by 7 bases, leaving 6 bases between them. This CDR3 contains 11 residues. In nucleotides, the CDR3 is TGTGCCAGCAGCCCCGTCGGGGAGCTGTTTTTT. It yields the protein CASSPVGELFF.

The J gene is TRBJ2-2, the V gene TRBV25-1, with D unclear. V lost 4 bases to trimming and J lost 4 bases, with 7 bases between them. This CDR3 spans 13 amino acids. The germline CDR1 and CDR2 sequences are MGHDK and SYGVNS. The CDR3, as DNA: TGTGCCAGCAGTGTGACTGCCACCGGGGAGCTGTTTTTT. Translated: CASSVTATGELFF.

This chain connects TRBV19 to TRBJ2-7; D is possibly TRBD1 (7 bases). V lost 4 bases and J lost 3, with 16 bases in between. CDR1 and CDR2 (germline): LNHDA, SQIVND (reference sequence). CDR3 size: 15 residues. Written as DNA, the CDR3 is TGTGCCAGTAGTACCCGGGGGACAGAACACTACGAGCAGTACTTC. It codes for CASSTRGTEHYEQYF.

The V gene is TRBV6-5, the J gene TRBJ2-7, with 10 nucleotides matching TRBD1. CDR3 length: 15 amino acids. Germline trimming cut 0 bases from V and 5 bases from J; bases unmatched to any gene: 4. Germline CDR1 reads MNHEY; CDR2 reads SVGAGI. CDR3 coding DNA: TGTGCCAGCAGTTACTCGCGGGACAGGGGCCACGAGCAGTACTTC. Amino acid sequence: CASSYSRDRGHEQYF.

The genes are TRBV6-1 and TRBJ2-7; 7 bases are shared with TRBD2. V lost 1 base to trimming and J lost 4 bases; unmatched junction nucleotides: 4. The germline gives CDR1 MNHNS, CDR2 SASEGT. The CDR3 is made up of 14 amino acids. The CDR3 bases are TGTGCCAGCAGTGAAGGCGGGAGAAGGTACGAGCAGTACTTC. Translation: CASSEGGRRYEQYF.

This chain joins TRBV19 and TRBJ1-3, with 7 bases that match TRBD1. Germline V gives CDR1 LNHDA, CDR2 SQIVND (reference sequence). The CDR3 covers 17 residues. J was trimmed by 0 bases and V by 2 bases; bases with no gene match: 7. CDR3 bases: TGTGCCAGTAGTATATCCGCGGGACAGTCCTCTGGAAACACCATATATTTT. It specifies CASSISAGQSSGNTIYF.

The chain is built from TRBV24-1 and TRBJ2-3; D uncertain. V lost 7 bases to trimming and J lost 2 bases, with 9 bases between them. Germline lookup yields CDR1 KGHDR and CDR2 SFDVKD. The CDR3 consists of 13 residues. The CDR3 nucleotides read TGTGCCACCAGATCCCCAGACACAGATACGCAGTATTTT. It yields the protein CATRSPDTDTQYF.

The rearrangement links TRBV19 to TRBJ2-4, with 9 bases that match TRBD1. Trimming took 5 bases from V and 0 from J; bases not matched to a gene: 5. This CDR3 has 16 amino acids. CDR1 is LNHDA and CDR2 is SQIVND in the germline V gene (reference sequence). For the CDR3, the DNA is TGTGCCAGTAGTCTACAGGGGGCGGGAGCCAAAAACATTCAGTACTTC. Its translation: CASSLQGAGAKNIQYF. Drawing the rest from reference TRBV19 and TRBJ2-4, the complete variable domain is DGGITQSPKYLFRKEGQNVTLSCEQNLNHDAMYWYRQDPGQGLRLIYYSQIVNDFQKGDIAEGYSVSREKKESFPLTVTSAQKNPTAFYLCASSLQGAGAKNIQYFGAGTRLSVL.